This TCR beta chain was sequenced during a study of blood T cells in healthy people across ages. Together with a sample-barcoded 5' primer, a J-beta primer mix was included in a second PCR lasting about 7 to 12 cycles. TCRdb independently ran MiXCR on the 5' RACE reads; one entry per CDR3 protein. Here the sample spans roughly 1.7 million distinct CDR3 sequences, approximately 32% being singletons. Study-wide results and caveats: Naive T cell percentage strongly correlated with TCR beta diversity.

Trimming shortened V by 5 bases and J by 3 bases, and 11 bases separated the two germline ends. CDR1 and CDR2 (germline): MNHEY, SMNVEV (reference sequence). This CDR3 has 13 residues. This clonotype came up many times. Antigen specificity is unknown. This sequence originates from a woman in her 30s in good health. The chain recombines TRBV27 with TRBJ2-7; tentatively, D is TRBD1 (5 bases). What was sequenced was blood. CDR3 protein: CASSHRDSYEQYF. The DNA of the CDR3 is TGTGCCAGCAGTCATAGAGACAGCTACGAGCAGTACTTC.